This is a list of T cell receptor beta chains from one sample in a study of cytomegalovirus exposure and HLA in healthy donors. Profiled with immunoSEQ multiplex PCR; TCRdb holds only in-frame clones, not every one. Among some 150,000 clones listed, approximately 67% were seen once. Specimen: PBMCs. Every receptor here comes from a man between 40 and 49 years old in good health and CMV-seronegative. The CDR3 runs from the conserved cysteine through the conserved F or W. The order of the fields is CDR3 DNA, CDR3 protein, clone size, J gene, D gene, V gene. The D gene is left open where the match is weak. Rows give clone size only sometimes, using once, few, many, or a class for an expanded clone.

cdr3_nt: TGTGCCAGCGCCGGCAGCGTAGGTTCACCCCTCCACTTT
cdr3_aa: CASAGSVGSPLHF
clone_size: -
j_call: TRBJ1-6
d_call: -
v_call: TRBV28

cdr3_nt: TGTGCCAGCAGCTTACGGGGAGGCAATCAGCCCCAGCATTTT
cdr3_aa: CASSLRGGNQPQHF
clone_size: -
j_call: TRBJ1-5
d_call: -
v_call: TRBV7-9

cdr3_nt: TGTGCCAGTGATGGGCGGGGGGGCAATGAGCAGTTCTTC
cdr3_aa: CASDGRGGNEQFF
clone_size: -
j_call: TRBJ2-1
d_call: TRBD2
v_call: TRBV28

cdr3_nt: TGTGCCAGAAGCTTGGGCAGGGGGCGAGAACAAGAGACCCAGTACTTC
cdr3_aa: CARSLGRGREQETQYF
clone_size: few
j_call: TRBJ2-5
d_call: TRBD1
v_call: TRBV5-3

cdr3_nt: TGTGCCAGCAGAGACAGCGGGGACCCCTACGAGCAGTACTTC
cdr3_aa: CASRDSGDPYEQYF
clone_size: -
j_call: TRBJ2-7
d_call: TRBD2
v_call: TRBV7-9

cdr3_nt: TGTGCCAGCAGCTCCGGACAGGGACAAGAGACCCAGTACTTC
cdr3_aa: CASSSGQGQETQYF
clone_size: -
j_call: TRBJ2-5
d_call: TRBD1
v_call: TRBV5-8

cdr3_nt: TGCAGCGTTGAGCAGAGCACAGATACGCAGTATTTT
cdr3_aa: CSVEQSTDTQYF
clone_size: -
j_call: TRBJ2-3
d_call: -
v_call: TRBV29-1

cdr3_nt: TGTGCCAGCAGCTTGGAGGGACTAGCGGGAGGGGAGACAGATACGCAGTATTTT
cdr3_aa: CASSLEGLAGGETDTQYF
clone_size: -
j_call: TRBJ2-3
d_call: TRBD2
v_call: TRBV5-4

cdr3_nt: TGTGCCAGCAGCCCTAGATCAAAGCCCGGGGAGCTGTTTTTT
cdr3_aa: CASSPRSKPGELFF
clone_size: -
j_call: TRBJ2-2
d_call: -
v_call: TRBV7-9

cdr3_nt: TGTGCCACCAGCAGAGATCAGGGGCCGGTCGAGCAGTACTTC
cdr3_aa: CATSRDQGPVEQYF
clone_size: -
j_call: TRBJ2-7
d_call: -
v_call: TRBV15

cdr3_nt: TGCAGCGTTGAAGGTGGGCAGGGTGTTGGCACAGATACGCAGTATTTT
cdr3_aa: CSVEGGQGVGTDTQYF
clone_size: few
j_call: TRBJ2-3
d_call: -
v_call: TRBV29-1

cdr3_nt: TGTGCCAGTAGTTCGCGACTAGAAGAGACCCAGTACTTC
cdr3_aa: CASSSRLEETQYF
clone_size: -
j_call: TRBJ2-5
d_call: -
v_call: TRBV19

cdr3_nt: TGCGCCAGCAGCCAAGATTCGCGGTCTTGGGAGACCCAGTACTTC
cdr3_aa: CASSQDSRSWETQYF
clone_size: -
j_call: TRBJ2-5
d_call: -
v_call: TRBV4-3

cdr3_nt: TGTGCCAGTAGTCCCCAGGCCGGTTCCTACAATGAGCAGTTCTTC
cdr3_aa: CASSPQAGSYNEQFF
clone_size: -
j_call: TRBJ2-1
d_call: -
v_call: TRBV19

cdr3_nt: TGTGCCAGCAAGACAGGGTTTAGCAATCAGCCCCAGCATTTT
cdr3_aa: CASKTGFSNQPQHF
clone_size: -
j_call: TRBJ1-5
d_call: TRBD1
v_call: TRBV2

cdr3_nt: TGTGCCACCAGCAGAGAGCCCGGGGGTTTCAATGAGCAGTTCTTC
cdr3_aa: CATSREPGGFNEQFF
clone_size: -
j_call: TRBJ2-1
d_call: -
v_call: TRBV15